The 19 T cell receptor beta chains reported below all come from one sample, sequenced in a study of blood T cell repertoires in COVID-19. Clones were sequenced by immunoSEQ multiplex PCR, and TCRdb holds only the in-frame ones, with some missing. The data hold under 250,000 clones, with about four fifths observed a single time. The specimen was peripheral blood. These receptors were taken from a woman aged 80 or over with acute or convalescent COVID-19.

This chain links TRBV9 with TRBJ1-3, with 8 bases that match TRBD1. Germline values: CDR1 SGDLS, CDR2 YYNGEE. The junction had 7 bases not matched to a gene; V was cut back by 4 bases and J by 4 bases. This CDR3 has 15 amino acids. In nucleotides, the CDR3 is TGTGCCAGCAGCACACCTCGACAGGGGGGAAACACCATATATTTT. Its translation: CASSTPRQGGNTIYF.

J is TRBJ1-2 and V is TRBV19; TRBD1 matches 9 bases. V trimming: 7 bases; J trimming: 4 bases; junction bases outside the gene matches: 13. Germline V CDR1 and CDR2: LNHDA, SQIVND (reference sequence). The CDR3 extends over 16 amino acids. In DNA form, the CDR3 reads TGTGCCAGTACTTATCCCGGGGGGACAGGGATCTATGGCTACACCTTC. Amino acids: CASTYPGGTGIYGYTF.

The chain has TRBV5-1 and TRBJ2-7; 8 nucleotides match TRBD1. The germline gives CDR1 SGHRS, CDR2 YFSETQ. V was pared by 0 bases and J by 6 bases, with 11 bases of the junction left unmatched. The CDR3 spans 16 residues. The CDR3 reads CASSLVAGQGAGEQYF. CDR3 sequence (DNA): TGCGCCAGCAGCTTGGTGGCAGGGCAGGGGGCCGGCGAGCAGTACTTC.

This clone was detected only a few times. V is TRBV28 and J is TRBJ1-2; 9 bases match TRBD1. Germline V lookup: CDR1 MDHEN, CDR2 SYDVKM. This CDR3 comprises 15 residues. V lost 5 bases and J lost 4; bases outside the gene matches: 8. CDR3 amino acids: CASSRFGTGIYGYTF. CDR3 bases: TGTGCCAGCAGTCGGTTTGGGACAGGGATCTATGGCTACACCTTC.

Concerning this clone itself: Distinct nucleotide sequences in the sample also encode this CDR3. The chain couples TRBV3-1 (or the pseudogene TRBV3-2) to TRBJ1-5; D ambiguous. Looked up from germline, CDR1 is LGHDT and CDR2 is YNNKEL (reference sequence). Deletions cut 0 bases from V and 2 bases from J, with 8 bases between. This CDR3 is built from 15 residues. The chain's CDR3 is CASSQDAAGNQPQHF. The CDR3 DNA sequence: TGTGCCAGCAGCCAAGATGCGGCGGGCAATCAGCCCCAGCATTTT.

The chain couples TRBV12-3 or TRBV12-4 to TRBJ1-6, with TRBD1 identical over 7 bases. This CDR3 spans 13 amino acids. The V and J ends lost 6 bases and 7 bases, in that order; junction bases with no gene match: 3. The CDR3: CASRQGMNSPLHF. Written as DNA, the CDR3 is TGTGCCAGCAGACAGGGGATGAATTCACCCCTCCACTTT.

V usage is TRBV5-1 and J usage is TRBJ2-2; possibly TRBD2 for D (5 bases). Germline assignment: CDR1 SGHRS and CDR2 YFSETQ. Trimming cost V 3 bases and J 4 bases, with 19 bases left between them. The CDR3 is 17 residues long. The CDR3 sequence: CASSWETQRRGTGELFF. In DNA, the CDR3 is TGCGCCAGCAGCTGGGAGACCCAACGACGGGGCACCGGGGAGCTGTTTTTT.

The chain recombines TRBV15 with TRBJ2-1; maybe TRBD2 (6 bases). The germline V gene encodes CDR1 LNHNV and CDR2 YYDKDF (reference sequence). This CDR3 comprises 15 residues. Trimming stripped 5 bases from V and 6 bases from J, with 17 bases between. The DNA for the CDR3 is TGTGCCACCAGCGAAGAGCGGGTAGCCTCCAATGAGCAGTTCTTC. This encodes CATSEERVASNEQFF. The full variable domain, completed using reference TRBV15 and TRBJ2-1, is DAMVIQNPRYQVTQFGKPVTLSCSQTLNHNVMYWYQQKSSQAPKLLFHYYDKDFNNEADTPDNFQSRRPNTSFCFLDIRSPGLGDTAMYLCATSEERVASNEQFFGPGTRLTVL.

CDR3 amino acids: CSASSPQGYKWVYNEQFF. In nucleotides, the CDR3 is TGCAGTGCTAGTTCGCCGCAGGGTTATAAGTGGGTCTACAATGAGCAGTTCTTC. The chain couples TRBV20-1 to TRBJ2-1; D possibly corresponds to TRBD1 (5 bases). The CDR3 totals 18 residues. Per germline, CDR1 DFQATT and CDR2 SNEGSKA (reference sequence). V lost 3 bases, J lost 3 bases, and 24 bases lay in between.

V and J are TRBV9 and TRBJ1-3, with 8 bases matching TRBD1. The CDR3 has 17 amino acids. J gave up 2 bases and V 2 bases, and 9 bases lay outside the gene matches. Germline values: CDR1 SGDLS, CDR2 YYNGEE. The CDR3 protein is CASSVMERTGTGNTIYF. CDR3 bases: TGTGCCAGCAGCGTTATGGAGCGGACAGGGACTGGAAACACCATATATTTT.

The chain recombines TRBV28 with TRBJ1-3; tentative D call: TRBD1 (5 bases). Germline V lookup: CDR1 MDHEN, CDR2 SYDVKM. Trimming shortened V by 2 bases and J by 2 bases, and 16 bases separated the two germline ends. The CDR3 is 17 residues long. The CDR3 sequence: CASSLGSGGSPGNTIYF. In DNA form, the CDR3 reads TGTGCCAGCAGTTTAGGAAGTGGGGGGTCGCCTGGAAACACCATATATTTT. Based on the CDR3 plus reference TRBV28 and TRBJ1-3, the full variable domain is DVKVTQSSRYLVKRTGEKVFLECVQDMDHENMFWYRQDPGLGLRLIYFSYDVKMKEKGDIPEGYSVSREKKERFSLILESASTNQTSMYLCASSLGSGGSPGNTIYFGEGSWLTVV.

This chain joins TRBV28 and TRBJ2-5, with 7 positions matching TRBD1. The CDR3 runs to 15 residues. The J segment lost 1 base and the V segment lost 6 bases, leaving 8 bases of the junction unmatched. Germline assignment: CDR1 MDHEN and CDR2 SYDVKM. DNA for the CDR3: TGTGCCAGCAGCTCCCCGGGACAGATCCAAGAGACCCAGTACTTC. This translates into CASSSPGQIQETQYF.

The chain's CDR3 is CASSTFGLAGGAGELFF. The CDR3 DNA follows: TGTGCCAGTAGTACCTTCGGACTAGCGGGGGGGGCCGGGGAGCTGTTTTTT. The chain couples TRBV19 to TRBJ2-2; TRBD2 agrees at 15 bases. The germline gives CDR1 LNHDA, CDR2 SQIVND (reference sequence). The CDR3 runs 17 residues. The trim removed 4 bases at V and 6 bases at J, leaving 6 bases unmatched.

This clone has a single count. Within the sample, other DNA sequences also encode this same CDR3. The DNA of the CDR3 is TGTGCCAGCAGCTTAGGACAGGGGGCAACCGGGGAGCTGTTTTTT. This codes for CASSLGQGATGELFF. The rearrangement uses TRBV7-9 and TRBJ2-2, with 10 bases aligning to TRBD1. Germline CDR1 is SEHNR and CDR2 is FQNEAQ (reference sequence). The CDR3 sequence is 15 residues long. V lost 1 base to trimming and J lost 5 bases; unmatched junction nucleotides: 1.

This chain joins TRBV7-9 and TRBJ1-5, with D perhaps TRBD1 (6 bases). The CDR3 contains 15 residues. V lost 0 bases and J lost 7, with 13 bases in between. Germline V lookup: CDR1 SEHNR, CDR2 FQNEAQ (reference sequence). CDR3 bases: TGTGCCAGCAGCTTAGCTGGAGGGGGAGGGCAGCCCCAGCATTTT. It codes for CASSLAGGGGQPQHF.

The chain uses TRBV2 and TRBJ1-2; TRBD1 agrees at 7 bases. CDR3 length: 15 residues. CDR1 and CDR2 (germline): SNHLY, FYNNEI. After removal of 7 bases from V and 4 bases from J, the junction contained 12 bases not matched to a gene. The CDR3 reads CASKLRDRDFYGYTF. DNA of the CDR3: TGTGCCAGCAAGCTCCGGGACAGAGATTTCTATGGCTACACCTTC.

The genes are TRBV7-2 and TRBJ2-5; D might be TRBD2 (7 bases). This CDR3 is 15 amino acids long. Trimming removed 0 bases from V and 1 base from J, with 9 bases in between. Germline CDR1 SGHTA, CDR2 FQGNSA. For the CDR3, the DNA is TGTGCCAGCAGCTTAGCGCGGGGGCCCCAAGAGACCCAGTACTTC. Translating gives CASSLARGPQETQYF.

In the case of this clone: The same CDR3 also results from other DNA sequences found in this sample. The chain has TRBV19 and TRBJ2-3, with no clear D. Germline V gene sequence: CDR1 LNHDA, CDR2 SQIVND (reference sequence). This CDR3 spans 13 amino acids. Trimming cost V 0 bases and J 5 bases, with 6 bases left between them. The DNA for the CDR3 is TGTGCCAGTAGTATAGATAGAGGAGATACGCAGTATTTT. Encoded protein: CASSIDRGDTQYF.

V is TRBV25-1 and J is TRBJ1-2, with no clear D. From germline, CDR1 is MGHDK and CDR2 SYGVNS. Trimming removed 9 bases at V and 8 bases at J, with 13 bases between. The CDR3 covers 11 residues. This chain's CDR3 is CASYSFPGYTF. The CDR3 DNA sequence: TGTGCCAGTTACAGCTTCCCGGGCTACACCTTC.